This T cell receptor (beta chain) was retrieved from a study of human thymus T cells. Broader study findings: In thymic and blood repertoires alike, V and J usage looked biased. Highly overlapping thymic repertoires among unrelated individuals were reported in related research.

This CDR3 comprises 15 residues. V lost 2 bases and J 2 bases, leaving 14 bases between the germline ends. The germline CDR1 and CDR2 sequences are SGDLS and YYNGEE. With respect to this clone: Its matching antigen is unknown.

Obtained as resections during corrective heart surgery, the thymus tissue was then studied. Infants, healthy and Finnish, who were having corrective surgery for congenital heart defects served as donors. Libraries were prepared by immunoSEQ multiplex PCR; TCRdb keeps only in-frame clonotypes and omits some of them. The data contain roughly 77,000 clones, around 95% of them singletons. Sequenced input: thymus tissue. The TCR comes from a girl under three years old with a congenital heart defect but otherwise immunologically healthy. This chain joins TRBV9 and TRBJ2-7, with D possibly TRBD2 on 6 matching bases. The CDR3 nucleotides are TGTGCCAGCAGCGTGGCTAGCGTGAATACCTACGAGCAGTACTTC. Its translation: CASSVASVNTYEQYF.